This TCR beta chain was captured by sequencing in a study of blood T cell repertoires in COVID-19 (dated by TCRdb to the early 2020s). Background on the whole study: Samples from collaborators originated in the United States, Italy and Spain and spanned both the acute and convalescent phases of COVID-19. Samples came from the ongoing ImmuneRACE study (first 160 participants) plus 1,254 subjects from 6 global collaborators. The material from the prospective study consisted of cDNA or gDNA derived from T cells, B-cell-depleted T cells, or PBMCs. Deeply sampled blood TCRbeta repertoires from subjects exposed to, actively infected with, or recovered from COVID-19 were included in the dataset. Where available, HLA class I and class II types were obtained from metadata supplied by the sample provider rather than from assay-based typing. The repertoires were made available in a free public database intended to serve as a resource for research on the immune response to SARS-CoV-2. Sample metadata almost always included a de-identified subject ID, COVID-19 status, age in years and sex.

Each collaborating institution followed its own protocols to collect whole blood in K2EDTA tubes. Collaborator samples were shipped for TCRbeta analysis as frozen whole blood, isolated PBMCs, or DNA extracted from either sample type. TCRbeta CDR3 regions were amplified from genomic DNA using the immunoSEQ Assay, a bias-controlled multiplex PCR. On the authors' methods: Within the assay, amplification of reference gene primers was used to estimate how many nucleated cells each sample contained. Sequence reads were collapsed and filtered to measure the absolute abundance of every unique TCRbeta CDR3 rearrangement. For each sample, productive Simpson clonality was calculated by taking the square root of Simpson's diversity index across productive rearrangements. What TCRdb holds here is the immuneACCESS table cut down to in-frame rearrangements. Part of the clones is not present; checked against another copy, under half of the missing clones reflect an unresolved V gene, and the others are unexplained. The DNA was the basis for D and trimming; V, J and clone size are from that table. The sample records about 130,000 clones, approximately 84% of which are singletons. Roughly 12% of the sample lies in the top ten.

The study at large found these results: The amount of clinical and demographic metadata varied by source and participant and was provided uncurated.

A remark on this clone: What this receptor recognizes is not known. No qualities accompany the bases; no much larger clone lies one base away.

The germline ends are 11 bases apart after V is trimmed by 1 base and J by 5 bases. Per the germline V gene (reference sequence), LNHNV is the CDR1 and YYDKDF is the CDR2. Inclusive of the bounding cysteine and phenylalanine, the CDR3 is 15 residues long. This entry keeps only the CDR3 DNA: 45 bases, framed from base 1. The clonotype originates from a human donor in a cohort sampled during active COVID-19. The chain is made from TRBV15 and TRBJ1-4; a confident D gene designation cannot be given. The sample consisted of peripheral blood. CDR3 sequence: CATSRGSGFNEKLFF. The nucleotide sequence is given as TGTGCCACCAGCAGAGGGTCAGGCTTCAATGAAAAACTGTTTTTT.